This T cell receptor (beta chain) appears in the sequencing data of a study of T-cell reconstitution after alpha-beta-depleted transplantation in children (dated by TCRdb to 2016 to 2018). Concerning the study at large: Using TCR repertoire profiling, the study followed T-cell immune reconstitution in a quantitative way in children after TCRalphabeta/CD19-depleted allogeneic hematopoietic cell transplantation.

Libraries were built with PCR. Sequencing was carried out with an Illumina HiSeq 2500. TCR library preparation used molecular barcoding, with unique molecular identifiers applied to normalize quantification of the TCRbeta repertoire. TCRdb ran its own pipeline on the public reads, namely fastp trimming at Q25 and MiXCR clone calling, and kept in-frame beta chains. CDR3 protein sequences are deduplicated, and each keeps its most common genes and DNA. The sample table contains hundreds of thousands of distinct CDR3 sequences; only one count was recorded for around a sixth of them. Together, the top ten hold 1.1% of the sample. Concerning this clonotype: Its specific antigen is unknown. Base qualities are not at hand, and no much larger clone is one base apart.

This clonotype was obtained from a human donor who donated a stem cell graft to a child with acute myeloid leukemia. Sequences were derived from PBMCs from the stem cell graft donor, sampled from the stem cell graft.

The CDR3 protein: CASSPRSLAGTDTQYF. The DNA is as follows: TGTGCCAGCAGCCCTCGGTCCCTCGCAGGAACAGATACGCAGTATTTT. In this chain, TRBV7-2 is recombined with TRBJ2-3; the D gene remains uncertain. The CDR3 runs 16 residues from the cysteine to the phenylalanine. Only CDR3 DNA remains: 48 bases, in frame from the first base. From the germline V gene, CDR1 is SGHTA and CDR2 is FQGNSA. The germline ends are 18 bases apart after V is trimmed by 5 bases and J by 3 bases.